This T cell receptor beta chain derives from a study of beta chain features in type 1 diabetes. Blood was drawn once from each donor into heparinised tubes. The draws averaged about 120 mL. All sorted populations exceeded 98% purity. The authors reverse transcribed all of the isolated RNA, so sequencing captured expressed TCRB transcripts. Profiling relied on immunoSEQ multiplex PCR, and the TCRdb table lists in-frame clones only, not all of them. The repertoire has about 360,000 clones, around 12% of them found once; the top ten carry 0.017%. This clone was found a few times. The antigen remains unidentified. The study, taken as a whole, reports: The study found moderately but significantly shorter TCRB CDR3s in all four CD4+ subsets of Type 1 diabetes patients. It was among patients, rather than healthy donors, that naive, central memory and Treg TCRB repertoires appeared more similar.

Trimming shortened V by 0 bases and J by 4 bases, and 8 bases separated the two germline ends. The CDR3 consists of 13 residues. Germline V gene data show CDR1 as SQVTM and CDR2 as ANQGSEA. This sequence was found in a man between 18 and 29 years old in good health. The genes are TRBV29-1 and TRBJ2-3; D unclear. Sequenced: naive CD4+ T cells from blood. Here the CDR3 reads CSVEENGPDTQYF. CDR3 coding DNA: TGCAGCGTTGAAGAAAATGGCCCAGATACGCAGTATTTT.